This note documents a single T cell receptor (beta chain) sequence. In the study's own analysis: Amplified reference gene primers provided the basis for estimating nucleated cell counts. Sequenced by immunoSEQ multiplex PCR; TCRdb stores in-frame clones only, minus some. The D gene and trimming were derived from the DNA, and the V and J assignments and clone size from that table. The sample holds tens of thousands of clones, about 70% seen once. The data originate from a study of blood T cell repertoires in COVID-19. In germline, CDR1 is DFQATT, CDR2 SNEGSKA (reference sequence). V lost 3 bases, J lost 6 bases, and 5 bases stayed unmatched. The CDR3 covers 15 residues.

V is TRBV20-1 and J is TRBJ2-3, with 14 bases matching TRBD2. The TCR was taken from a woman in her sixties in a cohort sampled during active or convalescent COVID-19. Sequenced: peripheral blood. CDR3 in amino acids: CSASWTSGGWDTQYF. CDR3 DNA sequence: TGCAGTGCTAGTTGGACTAGCGGGGGGTGGGATACGCAGTATTTT.